The present entry profiles one TCR beta chain with its context. This specimen belongs to a study of cytomegalovirus exposure and HLA in healthy donors. The primer mix had 60 Vbeta and 13 Jbeta primers. The data were produced by immunoSEQ multiplex PCR, yet TCRdb's version contains in-frame clones alone and is incomplete. The data hold fewer than 200,000 clones, with 80% observed a single time. Germline V gives CDR1 SGHNT, CDR2 YYREEE (reference sequence). With 4 bases removed from V and 4 bases from J, the gap between germline ends came to 10 bases. The CDR3 has 13 residues. The J gene is TRBJ2-3, the V gene TRBV5-4; maybe TRBD2 (5 bases). This clonotype originated in a boy under 18 in good health and CMV-seronegative. The sequenced material came from PBMCs. The CDR3 loop is CASSPSGADTQYF. Written as DNA, the CDR3 is TGTGCCAGCAGCCCCTCCGGGGCAGATACGCAGTATTTT.